The 5 T cell receptor beta chains below come from one sample, sequenced in a study of blood T cell repertoires in COVID-19. Repertoires were generated with immunoSEQ multiplex PCR, while TCRdb's copy carries only in-frame clones and drops some. The sample lists 110,000 to 150,000 clones; more than 60% were seen once. Sequencing was carried out using peripheral blood. Receptors were obtained from a woman aged 55-70 years with acute or convalescent COVID-19.

The V call is TRBV6-1, the J call TRBJ1-1; D possibly corresponds to TRBD1 (6 bases). Germline loops: CDR1 MNHNS, CDR2 SASEGT. The ends were cut back, 3 bases at V and 4 bases at J, with 15 bases in the middle. The CDR3 runs to 15 residues. DNA for the CDR3: TGTGCCAGCAGTGATTACAGGGTGTCGGGCACTGAAGCTTTCTTT. Translation: CASSDYRVSGTEAFF.

The chain combines TRBV28 with TRBJ1-2; D unclear. Trimming cost V 6 bases and J 6 bases, with 14 bases left between them. CDR3 size: 13 residues. The V gene's germline CDR1 is MDHEN and CDR2 SYDVKM. CDR3 nucleotides: TGTGCCAGCAGCCTGACCAGGTATAATGGCTACACCTTC. Residues: CASSLTRYNGYTF.

The rearrangement links TRBV27 to TRBJ2-3, with TRBD2 matching 9 bases. V shed 2 bases and J 0 bases; nucleotides not matched to a gene: 0. Germline lookup yields CDR1 MNHEY and CDR2 SMNVEV (reference sequence). The CDR3 totals 15 residues. The CDR3 bases are TGTGCCAGCAGTTTAACTAGCGGGAGCACAGATACGCAGTATTTT. It yields the protein CASSLTSGSTDTQYF.

Only a few counts were recorded for this clone. This chain uses TRBV6-4 with TRBJ2-1, with 7 bases aligning to TRBD2. The length of the CDR3 is 15 residues. The ends lost 6 bases at V and 5 bases at J; junction bases unmatched: 10. Germline lookup yields CDR1 MRHNA and CDR2 SNTAGT. CDR3 in amino acids: CASSPTSLYNNEQFF. The DNA for the CDR3 is TGTGCCAGCAGCCCGACTAGCCTATATAACAATGAGCAGTTCTTC.

The chain uses TRBV27 and TRBJ2-7; D possibly corresponds to TRBD2 (6 bases). Germline values: CDR1 MNHEY, CDR2 SMNVEV (reference sequence). V shed 7 bases and J shed 5 bases, with 15 bases lying between them. The CDR3 is made up of 13 amino acids. The CDR3 loop reads CASTSGGLHEQYF. DNA for the CDR3: TGTGCCAGCACTTCCGGGGGTCTCCACGAGCAGTACTTC.